The 32 T cell receptor beta chains presented below share a single source sample, sequenced in a study of blood T cell repertoires in COVID-19. TCRdb's table, derived via immunoSEQ multiplex PCR, lists solely in-frame clones and lacks some. The sample yields around 280,000 clones, around 85% seen once. Sequencing was carried out using PBMCs or T cells enriched from blood (not recorded which). Receptors were obtained from a woman in her thirties or forties who had recovered from COVID-19.

This chain joins TRBV2 and TRBJ2-5; D possibly corresponds to TRBD2 (6 bases). V lost 11 bases to trimming and J lost 4 bases, with 17 bases between them. The germline CDR1 and CDR2 sequences are SNHLY and FYNNEI. The CDR3 consists of 13 residues. The DNA of the CDR3 is TGTGCCGGAGCAGGTTTGGAGGGAGAGACCCAGTACTTC. It specifies CAGAGLEGETQYF.

The chain joins TRBV28 to TRBJ2-7, with 12 bases matching TRBD2. CDR3 length: 14 amino acids. Germline V gene data show CDR1 as MDHEN and CDR2 as SYDVKM. V gave up 5 bases and J gave up 9 bases; unmatched junction bases: 8. CDR3 DNA sequence: TGTGCCAGCAGTCCCCGACTAGCGGGAGCCGGGCAGTACTTC. This encodes CASSPRLAGAGQYF.

With regard to this clone: Other DNA sequences in the same sample also yield this CDR3. The chain links TRBV7-2 to TRBJ1-2, with D possibly being TRBD1 (5 bases). Per germline, CDR1 SGHTA and CDR2 FQGNSA. The CDR3 covers 15 residues. V was shortened by 5 bases and J by 1 base, with 14 bases between the two germline ends. CDR3 residues: CASSLTPTVNYGYTF. For the CDR3, the DNA is TGTGCCAGCAGCCTCACTCCGACAGTTAACTATGGCTACACCTTC. The complete variable domain, with remaining parts taken from reference TRBV7-2 and TRBJ1-2, reads GAGVSQSPSNKVTEKGKDVELRCDPISGHTALYWYRQSLGQGLEFLIYFQGNSAPDKSGLPSDRFSAERTGGSVSTLTIQRTQQEDSAVYLCASSLTPTVNYGYTFGSGTRLTVV.

The rearrangement links TRBV4-3 to TRBJ1-2, with 8 bases identical to TRBD1. This CDR3 contains 19 residues. The germline gives CDR1 LGHNA, CDR2 YSLEER. The trim removed 1 base at V and 3 bases at J, leaving 16 bases unmatched. In nucleotides, the CDR3 is TGCGCCAGCAGCCAAGGGGAACCGGGACAGGTTGTGGCGGACTATGGCTACACCTTC. Protein sequence: CASSQGEPGQVVADYGYTF.

The rearrangement joins TRBV6-5 to TRBJ2-2; 7 nucleotides line up with TRBD1. J gave up 6 bases and V 6 bases, and 4 bases lay outside the gene matches. The germline gives CDR1 MNHEY, CDR2 SVGAGI. The CDR3 consists of 13 residues. The CDR3 DNA reads TGTGCCAGCAGGACCCAGGGGGCCGGGGAGCTGTTTTTT. It specifies CASRTQGAGELFF.

This clone was seen repeatedly, ten times or more. The chain recombines TRBV11-3 with TRBJ2-2, with D unclear. The CDR3 consists of 17 residues. CDR1 SGHNT and CDR2 YENEEA come from the germline V gene. V was shortened by 1 base and J by 1 base, with 13 bases between the two germline ends. CDR3 sequence: CASSLGRGRRNTGELFF. CDR3 nucleotide sequence: TGTGCCAGCAGCTTAGGTAGAGGTCGGCGGAACACCGGGGAGCTGTTTTTT.

This clone was seen more than once but under ten times. The rearrangement uses TRBV7-9 and TRBJ2-1; 9 bases align to TRBD2. Germline V lookup: CDR1 SEHNR, CDR2 FQNEAQ (reference sequence). CDR3 length equals 15 residues. The V and J ends lost 7 bases and 11 bases, in that order; junction bases with no gene match: 15. The CDR3 is CASTRWEAGGGKQFF. CDR3 sequence (DNA): TGTGCCAGCACCCGGTGGGAAGCGGGAGGAGGGAAGCAGTTCTTC. Full variable domain (missing parts from reference TRBV7-9 and TRBJ2-1): DTGVSQNPRHKITKRGQNVTFRCDPISEHNRLYWYRQTLGQGPEFLTYFQNEAQLEKSRLLSDRFSAERPKGSFSTLEIQRTEQGDSAMYLCASTRWEAGGGKQFFGPGTRLTVL.

This clone came up once. The chain couples TRBV28 to TRBJ2-7, with TRBD1 matching over 9 bases. The CDR3 consists of 16 residues. Trimming took 8 bases from V and 2 from J; bases not matched to a gene: 13. Germline V lookup: CDR1 MDHEN, CDR2 SYDVKM. Written as DNA, the CDR3 is TGTGCCAGCTCGCTGCGTCCGGGACAGGGAACCTACGAGCAGTACTTC. It codes for CASSLRPGQGTYEQYF.

The V call is TRBV6-5, the J call TRBJ1-4; weak D call: TRBD1 (5 bases). CDR1 is MNHEY, CDR2 SVGAGI, per germline. With 0 bases removed from V and 8 bases from J, the gap between germline ends came to 13 bases. There are 15 residues in the CDR3. The CDR3 region is CASSYSGRGSEKLFF. CDR3 nucleotides: TGTGCCAGCAGTTACTCGGGGCGAGGCTCGGAAAAACTGTTTTTT.

The chain joins TRBV7-8 to TRBJ2-7; tentative D call: TRBD1 (5 bases). This CDR3 is built from 15 residues. Trimming left V 5 bases short and J 5 bases short, with 19 bases between. Looked up from germline, CDR1 is SGHVS and CDR2 is FQNEAQ. Here the CDR3 DNA reads TGTGCCAGCAGCCTGGCCCCCGCCAGGGTCCACGAGCAGTACTTC. Protein product: CASSLAPARVHEQYF. Supplemented by reference TRBV7-8 and TRBJ2-7, the full variable domain reads GAGVSQSPRYKVAKRGQDVALRCDPISGHVSLFWYQQALGQGPEFLTYFQNEAQLDKSGLPSDRFFAERPEGSVSTLKIQRTQQEDSAVYLCASSLAPARVHEQYFGPGTRLTVT.

V gene TRBV27 combines with J gene TRBJ1-2; tentative D call: TRBD1 (6 bases). The CDR3 has 14 amino acids. Trimming shortened V by 5 bases and J by 5 bases, and 15 bases separated the two germline ends. Per the germline V gene, CDR1 is MNHEY and CDR2 is SMNVEV (reference sequence). CDR3 protein: CASSPQTGRYGYTF. The CDR3 DNA sequence: TGTGCCAGCAGTCCACAGACAGGCCGGTATGGCTACACCTTC.

The rearrangement uses TRBV29-1 and TRBJ2-7, with 8 positions matching TRBD1. CDR1 and CDR2 from the germline V gene are SQVTM and ANQGSEA. This CDR3 comprises 14 residues. With V trimmed by 7 bases and J by 5 bases, 13 bases remained unmatched. CDR3 sequence (DNA): TGCAGCGCCACCAGGCAGGGGGCGTGGGACGAGCAGTACTTC. Residues: CSATRQGAWDEQYF.

The chain carries TRBV2 and TRBJ2-1; 8 bases fit TRBD2. The J segment lost 7 bases and the V segment lost 2 bases, leaving 7 bases of the junction unmatched. From germline, CDR1 is SNHLY and CDR2 FYNNEI. This CDR3 has 15 amino acids. CDR3 bases: TGTGCCAGCAGTGAATTGGGACTAGGAGTGAATGAGCAGTTCTTC. Translated: CASSELGLGVNEQFF.

The chain carries TRBV27 and TRBJ1-2, with D uncertain. The V end was cut by 3 bases, the J end by 6 bases, with 20 bases between. There are 16 residues in the CDR3. The V gene's germline CDR1 is MNHEY and CDR2 SMNVEV (reference sequence). CDR3 coding DNA: TGTGCCAGCAGTTTCTCCGTTCGTGAACCGTGGCATGGCTACACCTTC. As protein: CASSFSVREPWHGYTF.

The CDR3 region has the DNA TGTGCCAGCAGCCGGACCGGGACAGGAGCTCGGTACGAGCAGTACTTC. Translation gives CASSRTGTGARYEQYF. The V gene is TRBV4-2, the J gene TRBJ2-7; 8 bases are a match to TRBD1. The J segment lost 4 bases and the V segment lost 4 bases, leaving 12 bases of the junction unmatched. Germline-derived CDR1 and CDR2 are LGHNA and YNFKEQ. This CDR3 contains 16 residues.

This clone appeared once. The chain joins TRBV3-1 (or the pseudogene TRBV3-2) to TRBJ2-2; 7 positions agree with TRBD2. Germline lookup yields CDR1 LGHDT and CDR2 YNNKEL (reference sequence). Unmatched junction bases numbered 5, after V lost 2 bases and J lost 5 bases. There are 15 residues in the CDR3. CDR3 sequence: CASSQRGVSTGELFF. In DNA form, the CDR3 reads TGTGCCAGCAGCCAACGGGGGGTCTCGACCGGGGAGCTGTTTTTT.

The rearrangement links TRBV4-1 to TRBJ1-1; D gene ambiguous. The V gene's germline CDR1 is MGHRA and CDR2 YSYEKL. The CDR3 has 16 residues. Trimming took off 0 bases at V and 11 bases at J, with 22 bases between the two ends. The CDR3 bases are TGCGCCAGCAGCCAAGACCTTAGCCGGGCCCGGGGTGGGGCTTTCTTT. Its translation is CASSQDLSRARGGAFF.

The gene calls are TRBV6-2 or TRBV6-3 and TRBJ1-1; 7 bases are a match to TRBD1. This CDR3 has 13 amino acids. Trimming removed 4 bases from V and 6 bases from J; junction bases left unmatched: 5. Germline lookup yields CDR1 MNHEY and CDR2 SVGEGT. CDR3 sequence (DNA): TGTGCCAGCAGTTCGCTCAGGGGGGCTGAAGCTTTCTTT. Protein product: CASSSLRGAEAFF.

In its sample, this clone was seen once. The rearrangement uses TRBV19 and TRBJ2-7; 8 bases are a match to TRBD2. V lost 5 bases, J lost 0 bases, and 9 bases stayed unmatched. The CDR3 covers 16 residues. CDR1 LNHDA and CDR2 SQIVND come from the germline V gene (reference sequence). Here the CDR3 DNA reads TGTGCCAGTAGTGGGGGGTCAGCGGGAGTCTCCTACGAGCAGTACTTC. The encoded protein is CASSGGSAGVSYEQYF.

This chain links TRBV7-2 with TRBJ1-4; TRBD1 matches 8 bases. The J segment lost 8 bases and the V segment lost 1 base, leaving 6 bases of the junction unmatched. This CDR3 region has 15 residues. Germline CDR1 SGHTA, CDR2 FQGNSA. Written as DNA, the CDR3 is TGTGCCAGCAGCTTAGGAGCAGGGGGCTGGGAAAAACTGTTTTTT. It codes for CASSLGAGGWEKLFF.

The V gene is TRBV15, the J gene TRBJ1-2, with a tentative D call TRBD1 (5 bases). Trimming took off 0 bases at V and 4 bases at J, with 6 bases between the two ends. Germline V lookup: CDR1 LNHNV, CDR2 YYDKDF (reference sequence). This CDR3 comprises 13 residues. CDR3 loop: CATSRDRVYGYTF. The CDR3 DNA sequence: TGTGCCACCAGCAGAGACAGGGTCTATGGCTACACCTTC. Full variable domain (missing parts from reference TRBV15 and TRBJ1-2): DAMVIQNPRYQVTQFGKPVTLSCSQTLNHNVMYWYQQKSSQAPKLLFHYYDKDFNNEADTPDNFQSRRPNTSFCFLDIRSPGLGDTAMYLCATSRDRVYGYTFGSGTRLTVV.

This chain connects TRBV30 to TRBJ2-5; D gene ambiguous. CDR1 GTSNPN and CDR2 SVGIG come from the germline V gene (reference sequence). The CDR3 consists of 12 residues. Trimming removed 0 bases from V and 4 bases from J, with 6 bases in between. CDR3 nucleotides: TGTGCCTGGAGTGTGCTAGTAGAGACCCAGTACTTC. Its translation is CAWSVLVETQYF.

V is TRBV18 and J is TRBJ2-7, with 11 bases aligning to TRBD1. J lost 5 bases, V lost 2 bases, and 5 bases had no gene match. Germline V CDR1 and CDR2: KGHSH, LQKENI. The CDR3 covers 15 residues. The CDR3 bases are TGTGCCAGCTCACCAAACGGACAGGGGGCGAACGAGCAGTACTTC. Translation gives CASSPNGQGANEQYF.

The sample holds a few counts of this clone. This chain uses TRBV30 with TRBJ2-7, with 11 bases matching TRBD2. V was pared by 7 bases and J by 0 bases, with 2 bases of the junction left unmatched. The CDR3 spans 13 residues. CDR1 is GTSNPN, CDR2 SVGIG, per germline (reference sequence). The CDR3 DNA follows: TGTGCCTATAGCGGGAGGGCCTCCTACGAGCAGTACTTC. Translating it yields CAYSGRASYEQYF.

The V call is TRBV7-3, the J call TRBJ2-1, with 9 bases that match TRBD2. The CDR3 consists of 15 residues. Germline V gives CDR1 SGHTA, CDR2 FQGTGA. Losses at the gene ends were 3 bases for V and 5 bases for J; bases not matched to a gene: 5. The CDR3 loop is CASSLGLAPDNEQFF. As DNA, the CDR3 is TGTGCCAGCAGCTTGGGACTAGCCCCCGACAATGAGCAGTTCTTC.

The rearrangement links TRBV28 to TRBJ1-6; TRBD1 is a possible D gene (5 bases). Trimming shortened V by 7 bases and J by 3 bases, and 7 bases separated the two germline ends. This CDR3 has 13 amino acids. In germline, CDR1 is MDHEN, CDR2 SYDVKM. The CDR3 sequence: CASTGGYNSPLHF. The CDR3 DNA sequence: TGTGCCAGCACCGGGGGCTATAATTCACCCCTCCACTTT.

This clone appeared once. The rearrangement links TRBV4-3 to TRBJ2-7; 10 positions match TRBD2. The CDR3 sequence is 14 residues long. The J segment lost 6 bases and the V segment lost 1 base, leaving 3 bases of the junction unmatched. Germline CDR1 LGHNA, CDR2 YSLEER. Here the CDR3 reads CASSQGVAGGEQYF. The DNA for the CDR3 is TGCGCCAGCAGCCAAGGGGTAGCGGGAGGCGAGCAGTACTTC.

The chain employs TRBV9 and TRBJ2-1; D might be TRBD2 (7 bases). Trimming took 1 base from V and 5 from J, leaving 13 bases between them. Germline loops: CDR1 SGDLS, CDR2 YYNGEE. This CDR3 is built from 15 residues. The CDR3 nucleotides are TGTGCCAGCAGCGTACAGGGGCGGGGGAACAATGAGCAGTTCTTC. This sequence encodes CASSVQGRGNNEQFF. Filled out from reference TRBV9 and TRBJ2-1, the complete variable domain reads DSGVTQTPKHLITATGQRVTLRCSPRSGDLSVYWYQQSLDQGLQFLIQYYNGEERAKGNILERFSAQQFPDLHSELNLSSLELGDSALYFCASSVQGRGNNEQFFGPGTRLTVL.

V gene TRBV28 combines with J gene TRBJ1-1, with 8 bases identical to TRBD1. J was trimmed by 7 bases and V by 8 bases; bases with no gene match: 3. Germline V gene sequence: CDR1 MDHEN, CDR2 SYDVKM. This CDR3 contains 11 residues. This chain's CDR3 is CASADRGEAFF. The DNA of the CDR3 is TGTGCCAGCGCCGACAGGGGTGAAGCTTTCTTT. The full variable domain, with the rest looked up from reference TRBV28 and TRBJ1-1, is DVKVTQSSRYLVKRTGEKVFLECVQDMDHENMFWYRQDPGLGLRLIYFSYDVKMKEKGDIPEGYSVSREKKERFSLILESASTNQTSMYLCASADRGEAFFGQGTRLTVV.

The chain recombines TRBV7-2 with TRBJ2-1, with TRBD2 identical over 8 bases. The junction had 5 bases not matched to a gene; V was cut back by 3 bases and J by 7 bases. From germline, CDR1 is SGHTA and CDR2 FQGNSA. CDR3 length: 14 amino acids. The CDR3 bases are TGTGCCAGCAGCTTGAGCGGGAGATTTAATGAGCAGTTCTTC. Translated, it gives CASSLSGRFNEQFF.

The J gene is TRBJ2-1, the V gene TRBV19; 7 positions agree with TRBD2. V was clipped by 4 bases and J by 8 bases; unmatched bases: 8. The germline gives CDR1 LNHDA, CDR2 SQIVND (reference sequence). This CDR3 contains 14 residues. The chain's CDR3 is CASSKKGLLDEQFF. DNA for the CDR3: TGTGCCAGTAGTAAAAAGGGACTATTAGATGAGCAGTTCTTC.

This chain connects TRBV24-1 to TRBJ2-1; TRBD1 matches at 8 bases. The CDR3 totals 16 residues. Germline values: CDR1 KGHDR, CDR2 SFDVKD. Germline trimming cut 3 bases from V and 4 bases from J; bases unmatched to any gene: 7. The CDR3 is CATSDTLDREYNEQFF. DNA for the CDR3: TGTGCCACCAGTGATACCTTGGACAGGGAGTACAATGAGCAGTTCTTC.